This is a list of T cell receptor beta chains from one sample in a study of identical twins. TCRdb passed the 5' RACE reads through MiXCR, listing each CDR3 protein once. The profile shows about 240,000 distinct CDR3 sequences, 6% to 8% of them singletons. The data also belong to a second study, concerning yellow fever vaccine responses in identical twins.

Source material: CD8+ T cells sorted from blood. The receptor set was obtained from a woman aged 18 to 35 in good health. Both conserved end residues are part of each CDR3. A D gene is named only where the DNA matches it firmly. Only part of the rows carry a size: once, few, many, or a class if the clone is expanded.

TRBJ2-2 | TRBD2 | - | TRBV10-3 | CATNFGGEPNTGELFF | TGTGCCACCAATTTTGGGGGGGAACCTAACACCGGGGAGCTGTTTTTT
TRBJ2-1 | - | many | TRBV28 | CASSLGGPGSYNEQFF | TGTGCCAGCAGTTTGGGGGGGCCGGGATCCTACAATGAGCAGTTCTTC
TRBJ2-7 | TRBD2 | few | TRBV5-1 | CASSHGTSAPGEQYF | TGCGCCAGCAGCCATGGGACTAGCGCTCCGGGGGAGCAGTACTTC
TRBJ2-3 | - | many | TRBV5-1 | CASSVRLPPSEDTQYF | TGCGCCAGCAGCGTGAGACTACCACCGAGCGAGGATACGCAGTATTTT
TRBJ2-1 | TRBD2 | many | TRBV20-1 | CSVWIAGHNEQFF | TGCAGTGTATGGATAGCGGGGCACAATGAGCAGTTCTTC
TRBJ2-7 | TRBD1 | - | TRBV4-1 | CASSNYRGSEQYF | TGCGCCAGCAGTAACTACAGGGGTTCCGAGCAGTACTTC
TRBJ2-5 | TRBD2 | few | TRBV13 | CASSLARSGGGETQYF | TGTGCCAGCAGCTTAGCCCGGAGCGGGGGCGGGGAGACCCAGTACTTC
TRBJ2-1 | - | many | TRBV12-3/TRBV12-4 | CASSLEGWDYNEQFF | TGTGCCAGCAGTTTAGAGGGGTGGGATTACAATGAGCAGTTCTTC
TRBJ1-2 | TRBD1 | few | TRBV7-9 | CASSVILPDRNYYGYTF | TGTGCCAGCAGCGTGATACTCCCGGACAGGAACTACTATGGCTACACCTTC
TRBJ2-3 | TRBD2 | few | TRBV20-1 | CSATGTSGLWADTQYF | TGCAGTGCTACTGGGACTAGCGGGCTGTGGGCAGATACGCAGTATTTT
TRBJ2-2 | - | medium-sized | TRBV15 | CATSRDGETGELFF | TGTGCCACCAGCAGAGATGGAGAGACCGGGGAGCTGTTTTTT
TRBJ1-1 | - | few | TRBV19 | CASSGAITEAFF | TGTGCCAGTAGCGGGGCTATCACTGAAGCTTTCTTT
TRBJ2-3 | TRBD2 | many | TRBV4-2 | CASSQMGLAGDTQYF | TGTGCCAGCAGCCAGATGGGACTAGCGGGGGATACGCAGTATTTT